What follows are 15 T cell receptor beta chains derived from one specimen sequenced in a study of blood T cell repertoires in COVID-19 (TCRdb year 2020). Library preparation used the immunoSEQ multiplex PCR assay. The immuneACCESS repertoire file appears here via TCRdb, limited to in-frame rearrangements. These files lack a portion of the clones; in checked studies, under half of the deficit traces to unresolved V genes, and the cause of the others is not known. The sample table holds roughly 150,000 clones, of which approximately 91% were seen once. Jointly, the top ten make up approximately 5% of the sample. Sequenced sample: peripheral blood. The receptor set was obtained from a man younger than 30 with COVID-19, enrolled during active disease.

V gene TRBV6-5 combines with J gene TRBJ2-6; D is uncertain. With 10 bases removed from V and 0 bases from J, the gap between germline ends came to 7 bases. The CDR3 has 13 residues. Looked up from germline, CDR1 is MNHEY and CDR2 is SVGAGI. The CDR3 spells CATRLSGANVLTF. CDR3 DNA sequence: TGTGCCACGAGACTCTCTGGGGCCAACGTCCTGACTTTC.

The rearrangement uses TRBV7-2 and TRBJ1-2; D remains unclear. Germline-derived CDR1 and CDR2 are SGHTA and FQGNSA. This CDR3 region has 14 residues. V shed 3 bases and J shed 8 bases, with 16 bases lying between them. The CDR3 bases are TGTGCCAGCAGCTTGTTTGGTTCCGGTTCGGGCTACACCTTC. Its protein is CASSLFGSGSGYTF.

This clone was seen only a few times. The V gene is TRBV19, the J gene TRBJ2-2; no clear D. The CDR3 sequence is 12 residues long. In germline, CDR1 is LNHDA, CDR2 SQIVND (reference sequence). Deletions cut 3 bases from V and 5 bases from J, with 4 bases between. The CDR3 protein is CASSMYTGELFF. Here the CDR3 DNA reads TGTGCCAGTAGTATGTATACCGGGGAGCTGTTTTTT.

The V gene is TRBV29-1, the J gene TRBJ1-1; 7 bases fit TRBD1. Germline values: CDR1 SQVTM, CDR2 ANQGSEA. The J segment lost 1 base and the V segment lost 4 bases, leaving 6 bases of the junction unmatched. There are 14 residues in the CDR3. The CDR3 sequence: CSVVGRQGNTEAFF. The CDR3 DNA sequence: TGCAGCGTTGTGGGGCGACAGGGGAACACTGAAGCTTTCTTT. Combining the CDR3 with reference TRBV29-1 and TRBJ1-1 gives the whole variable domain SAVISQKPSRDICQRGTSLTIQCQVDSQVTMMFWYRQQPGQSLTLIATANQGSEATYESGFVIDKFPISRPNLTFSTLTVSNMSPEDSSIYLCSVVGRQGNTEAFFGQGTRLTVV.

This chain joins TRBV29-1 and TRBJ2-7; 7 nucleotides agree with TRBD1. CDR3 size: 13 residues. The germline CDR1 and CDR2 sequences are SQVTM and ANQGSEA. Germline trimming cut 4 bases from V and 3 bases from J; bases unmatched to any gene: 6. This chain's CDR3 is CSVGDRRDYEQYF. In nucleotides, the CDR3 is TGCAGCGTTGGGGACAGAAGGGACTACGAGCAGTACTTC.

The chain has TRBV5-1 and TRBJ2-7; the D gene is possibly TRBD2 (6 bases). CDR1 is SGHRS, CDR2 YFSETQ, per germline. V was shortened by 1 base and J by 1 base, with 18 bases between the two germline ends. The CDR3 extends over 17 amino acids. In nucleotides, the CDR3 is TGCGCCAGCAGCTTGAAATTTGGCAGGGCGGGGTCCTACGAGCAGTACTTC. Its translation is CASSLKFGRAGSYEQYF.

In DNA, the CDR3 is TGTGCCAGCAGTTTATCGGCGGATATTTCCTACAATGAGCAGTTCTTC. Translating gives CASSLSADISYNEQFF. This chain connects TRBV27 to TRBJ2-1, with D unresolved. The CDR3 is 16 amino acids. Trimming removed 0 bases at V and 1 base at J, with 10 bases between. Per the germline V gene, CDR1 is MNHEY and CDR2 is SMNVEV (reference sequence).

The V gene is TRBV30, the J gene TRBJ2-5; TRBD2 matches 8 bases. The V gene's germline CDR1 is GTSNPN and CDR2 SVGIG (reference sequence). V shed 7 bases, J shed 5 bases, and the junction held 3 bases outside the gene matches. The CDR3 has 11 residues. CDR3 region: CALTSAETQYF. CDR3 nucleotides: TGTGCCTTGACTAGCGCGGAGACCCAGTACTTC.

The gene calls are TRBV9 and TRBJ2-1; tentative D call: TRBD1 (6 bases). Germline lookup yields CDR1 SGDLS and CDR2 YYNGEE. Trimming left V 0 bases short and J 6 bases short, with 13 bases between. The CDR3 runs 15 residues. The CDR3 loop reads CASSVGARGSNEQFF. CDR3 in DNA: TGTGCCAGCAGCGTAGGGGCTAGGGGGTCCAATGAGCAGTTCTTC.

This clone has more than one count but fewer than ten. V and J are TRBV6-5 and TRBJ1-2; D perhaps matches TRBD1 (5 bases). CDR1 and CDR2 from the germline V gene are MNHEY and SVGAGI. The length of the CDR3 is 16 residues. V was cut by 2 bases and J by 7 bases, with 20 bases left in between. CDR3 coding DNA: TGTGCCAGCAGTTACCTCGGGGGGTCCCTGCGGGTTGGCTACACCTTC. This encodes CASSYLGGSLRVGYTF.

The V call is TRBV5-6, the J call TRBJ1-1, with D possibly being TRBD1 (6 bases). The germline CDR1 and CDR2 sequences are SGHDT and YYEEEE. V dropped 3 bases and J dropped 1 base, with 13 bases sitting between them. This CDR3 has 15 amino acids. CDR3 in amino acids: CASSSLDRTNTEAFF. In DNA form, the CDR3 reads TGTGCCAGCAGCTCACTCGACAGGACGAACACTGAAGCTTTCTTT. The full variable domain, with the rest looked up from reference TRBV5-6 and TRBJ1-1, is DAGVTQSPTHLIKTRGQQVTLRCSPKSGHDTVSWYQQALGQGPQFIFQYYEEEERQRGNFPDRFSGHQFPNYSSELNVNALLLGDSALYLCASSSLDRTNTEAFFGQGTRLTVV.

This clone has more than one count but fewer than ten. The chain's CDR3 is CAISRGLAGSAGELFF. CDR3 DNA: TGTGCCATCAGTAGGGGACTAGCGGGATCGGCCGGGGAGCTGTTTTTT. V gene TRBV10-3 combines with J gene TRBJ2-2, with 13 bases identical to TRBD2. CDR1 ENHRY and CDR2 SYGVKD come from the germline V gene. CDR3 length: 16 residues. V shed 5 bases, J shed 6 bases, and the junction held 6 bases outside the gene matches.

This clone was counted a few times. The chain combines TRBV7-8 with TRBJ1-5; D is unresolved. Trimming left V 4 bases short and J 1 base short, with 14 bases between. CDR1 and CDR2 (germline): SGHVS, FQNEAQ. The CDR3 has 16 amino acids. The CDR3 DNA sequence: TGTGCCAGCAGCTCTCGGAGGGTGGGGAGCAATCAGCCCCAGCATTTT. Translated: CASSSRRVGSNQPQHF.

This clone was picked up one time. The CDR3 DNA sequence: TGTGCCAGTAGGCAAAACAGGGGTAGCGGTAGCAATCAGCCCCAGCATTTT. This sequence encodes CASRQNRGSGSNQPQHF. This chain links TRBV19 with TRBJ1-5, with TRBD1 identical over 7 bases. The V segment lost 6 bases and the J segment 0 bases; nucleotides outside the gene matches: 11. Germline lookup yields CDR1 LNHDA and CDR2 SQIVND (reference sequence). The CDR3 is 17 residues long.

This chain connects TRBV7-2 to TRBJ1-5; a possible D gene is TRBD1 (5 bases). V was clipped by 1 base and J by 2 bases, with 9 bases between them. Germline CDR1 reads SGHTA; CDR2 reads FQGNSA. The CDR3 loop spans 15 amino acids. The DNA of the CDR3 is TGTGCCAGCAGCTTAGGGTTAGGGGGCAATCAGCCCCAGCATTTT. Translation gives CASSLGLGGNQPQHF.